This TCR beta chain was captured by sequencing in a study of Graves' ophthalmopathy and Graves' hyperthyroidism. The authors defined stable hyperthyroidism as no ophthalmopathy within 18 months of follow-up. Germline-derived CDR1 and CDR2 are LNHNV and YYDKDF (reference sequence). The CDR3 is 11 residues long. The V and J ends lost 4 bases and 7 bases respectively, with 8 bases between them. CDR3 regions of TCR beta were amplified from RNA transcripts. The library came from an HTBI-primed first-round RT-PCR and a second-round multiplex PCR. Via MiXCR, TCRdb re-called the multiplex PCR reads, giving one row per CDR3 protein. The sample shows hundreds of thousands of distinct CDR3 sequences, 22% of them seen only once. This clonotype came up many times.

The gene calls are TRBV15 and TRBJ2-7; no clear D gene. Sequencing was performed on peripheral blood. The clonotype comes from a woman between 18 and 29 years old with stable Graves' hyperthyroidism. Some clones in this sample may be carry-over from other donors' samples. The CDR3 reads CATSIGFEQYF. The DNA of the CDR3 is TGTGCCACCAGCATCGGATTTGAGCAGTACTTC. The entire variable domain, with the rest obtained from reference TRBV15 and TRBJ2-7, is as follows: DAMVIQNPRYQVTQFGKPVTLSCSQTLNHNVMYWYQQKSSQAPKLLFHYYDKDFNNEADTPDNFQSRRPNTSFCFLDIRSPGLGDTAMYLCATSIGFEQYFGPGTRLTVT.